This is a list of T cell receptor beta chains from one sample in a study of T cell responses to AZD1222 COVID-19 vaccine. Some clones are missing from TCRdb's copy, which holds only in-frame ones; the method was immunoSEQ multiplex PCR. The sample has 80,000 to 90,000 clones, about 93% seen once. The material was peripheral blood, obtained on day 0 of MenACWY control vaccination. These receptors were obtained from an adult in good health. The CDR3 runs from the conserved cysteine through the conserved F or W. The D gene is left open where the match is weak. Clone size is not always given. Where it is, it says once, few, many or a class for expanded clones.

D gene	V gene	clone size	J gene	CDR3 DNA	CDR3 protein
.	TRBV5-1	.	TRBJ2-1	TGCGCCAGCAGCTTGGTCGATGAGCAGTTCTTC	CASSLVDEQFF
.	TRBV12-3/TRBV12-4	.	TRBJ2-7	TGTGCCAGCAGTTTGGGACTGATACTTGACTTC	CASSLGLILDF
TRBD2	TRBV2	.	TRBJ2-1	TGTGCCAGCAGGGTCGGGACTAGCGGGACAAATGAGCAGTTCTTC	CASRVGTSGTNEQFF
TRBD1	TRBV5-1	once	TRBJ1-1	TGCGCCAGCAGCTGGGGACAGTATCCTGAAGCTTTCTTT	CASSWGQYPEAFF
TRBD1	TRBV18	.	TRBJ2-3	TGTGCCAGCTCACCAGGGACAGAAAGCACAGATACGCAGTATTTT	CASSPGTESTDTQYF
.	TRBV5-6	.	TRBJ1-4	TGTGCCAGCAGTTCAAGGGCGGAGGGGATCGCAACTAATGAAAAACTGTTTTTT	CASSSRAEGIATNEKLFF
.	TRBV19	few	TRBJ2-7	TGTGCCAGCCAAATAAGGGGTGGCGAGCAGTACTTC	CASQIRGGEQYF
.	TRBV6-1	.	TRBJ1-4	TGTGCCAGCAGTGAATTACGGAGGGCGGCTAATGAAAAACTGTTTTTT	CASSELRRAANEKLFF
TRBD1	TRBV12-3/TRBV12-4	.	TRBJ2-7	TGTGCCAGCAGCGGGACAGGGGTTCCCGAGCAGTACTTC	CASSGTGVPEQYF
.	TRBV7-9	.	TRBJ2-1	TGTGCCAGCAGCTTAACTTCCTCCCCAGGGGGGGATGAGCAGTTCTTC	CASSLTSSPGGDEQFF
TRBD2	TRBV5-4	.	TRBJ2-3	TGTGCCAGCAGCCCCACCGGGGGGGTTACAGATACGCAGTATTTT	CASSPTGGVTDTQYF
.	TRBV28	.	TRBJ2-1	TGTGCCAGCAACCCGACGGTCATCAATGAGCAGTTCTTC	CASNPTVINEQFF
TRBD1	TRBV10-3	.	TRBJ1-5	TGTGCCATCAGTGCTGACAGGGGCGGTCAGCCCCAGCATTTT	CAISADRGGQPQHF
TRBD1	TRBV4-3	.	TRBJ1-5	TGCGCCAGCAGCCAAGGATACAGGGGCAGCAATCAGCCCCAGCATTTT	CASSQGYRGSNQPQHF
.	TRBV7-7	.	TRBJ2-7	TGTGCTAGCAGCTTGCAAGGGCCCCCGTCCGAGCAGTACTTC	CASSLQGPPSEQYF
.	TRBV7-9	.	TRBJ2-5	TGTGCCAGCAGCCCCGACGGGGAGACCCAGTACTTC	CASSPDGETQYF
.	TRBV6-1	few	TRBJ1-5	TGTGCCAGCAGTGAAGGGCGGGGGCCCAATCAGCCCCAGCATTTT	CASSEGRGPNQPQHF
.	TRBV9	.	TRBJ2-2	TGTGCCAGCAGCGTAGCTGGTGGCTCAATGAACACCGGGGAGCTGTTTTTT	CASSVAGGSMNTGELFF
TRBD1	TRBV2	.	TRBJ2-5	TGTGCCAGCAGACAGGGGCAGTACCAAGAGACCCAGTACTTC	CASRQGQYQETQYF
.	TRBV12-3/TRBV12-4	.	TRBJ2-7	TGTGCCAGCAGTTTATCTAGTGGGGGCGAGCAGTACTTC	CASSLSSGGEQYF
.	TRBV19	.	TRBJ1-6	TGTGCCAGTAGTTTCAGGGATAATTCACCCCTCCACTTT	CASSFRDNSPLHF
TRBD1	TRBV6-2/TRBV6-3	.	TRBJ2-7	TGTGCCAGCAGTTACCCGAAGGGGGGACAGGCTTTCTCCTACGAGCAGTACTTC	CASSYPKGGQAFSYEQYF
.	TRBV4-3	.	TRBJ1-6	TGCGCCAGCAGCCAAGTTAGCGGTGATTCACCCCTCCACTTT	CASSQVSGDSPLHF
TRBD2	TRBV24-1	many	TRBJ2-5	TGTGCCACCAGTGATTTCTTGTCGGGAGGGGAAGAGACCCAGTACTTC	CATSDFLSGGEETQYF
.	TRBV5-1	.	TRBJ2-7	TGCGCCAGCACCCCAGACGGGAGTCCCAACGAGCAGTACTTC	CASTPDGSPNEQYF
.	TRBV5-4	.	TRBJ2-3	TGTGCCAGCAGCTTGGACAACCTAATGGATACGCAGTATTTT	CASSLDNLMDTQYF
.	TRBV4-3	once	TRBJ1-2	TGCGCCAGCAGCCAGGTGGGACGGCAAGCTAACTATGGCTACACCTTC	CASSQVGRQANYGYTF
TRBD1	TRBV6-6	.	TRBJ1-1	TGTGCCGCCGCGCGGACAGGGGGCCGGAACACTGAAGCTTTCTTT	CAAARTGGRNTEAFF
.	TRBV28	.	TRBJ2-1	TGTGCCAGCAGGATCGTGGGTAGTGAGCAGTTCTTC	CASRIVGSEQFF
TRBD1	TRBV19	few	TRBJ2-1	TGTGCCTCCGGACAGGGGGTTACCTACAATGAGCAGTTCTTC	CASGQGVTYNEQFF
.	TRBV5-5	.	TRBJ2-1	TGTGCCAGCAGCTTCAGCGACCTCTACAATGAGCAGTTCTTC	CASSFSDLYNEQFF
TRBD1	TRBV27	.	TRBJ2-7	TGTGCCAGCAGACTGGGACAGACAAGATACGAGCAGTACTTC	CASRLGQTRYEQYF
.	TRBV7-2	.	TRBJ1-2	TGTGCCAGCAGCTTGAAGGGGTCCGACTACACCTTC	CASSLKGSDYTF
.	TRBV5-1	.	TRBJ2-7	TGCGCCAGCAGACAGGGTGGGTACGAGCAGTACTTC	CASRQGGYEQYF
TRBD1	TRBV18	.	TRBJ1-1	TGTGCCAGCTCACCGCTGGGGACAGGGGGCGGGAACACTGAAGCTTTCTTT	CASSPLGTGGGNTEAFF
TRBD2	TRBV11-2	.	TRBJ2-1	TGTGCCAGCAGCTTCCCGGGACTAGCGGGTTACAATGAGCAGTTCTTC	CASSFPGLAGYNEQFF
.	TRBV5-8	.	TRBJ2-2	TGTGCCAGCAGTCAGGTATCCGGGGAGCTGTTTTTT	CASSQVSGELFF
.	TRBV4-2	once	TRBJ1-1	TGTGCCAGCAGAGCGTCACAGGGATCTAGCACTGAAGCTTTCTTT	CASRASQGSSTEAFF
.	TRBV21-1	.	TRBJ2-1	TGTGCCAGCAGCAGGCTAGCGGAGAACAATGAGCAGTTCTTC	CASSRLAENNEQFF
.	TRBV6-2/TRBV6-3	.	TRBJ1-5	TGTGCCAGCAGTTATTTTAGTCAGCCCCAGCATTTT	CASSYFSQPQHF
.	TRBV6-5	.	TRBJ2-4	TGTGCCAGCAGACCCGGAAGGGATTCGAACATTCAGTACTTC	CASRPGRDSNIQYF
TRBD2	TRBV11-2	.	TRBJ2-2	TGTGCCAGCAGCCCTCAGATGGGACTAGCGGGGGGGAACACCGGGGAGCTGTTTTTT	CASSPQMGLAGGNTGELFF
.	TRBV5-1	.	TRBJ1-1	TGCGCCAGCAGCTTTAATTTTCCGAACACTGAAGCTTTCTTT	CASSFNFPNTEAFF
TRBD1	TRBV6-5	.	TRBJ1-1	TGTGCCAGCAGTTATCAGGGGGAAATGAACACTGAAGCTTTCTTT	CASSYQGEMNTEAFF
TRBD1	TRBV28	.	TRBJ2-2	TGTGCCAGCAGTCCGAACCCAGGACAGGGGGCGAACACCGGGGAGCTGTTTTTT	CASSPNPGQGANTGELFF
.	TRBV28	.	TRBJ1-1	TGTGCCAGCAGTCTCCCGGGCTCGAACACTGAAGCTTTCTTT	CASSLPGSNTEAFF
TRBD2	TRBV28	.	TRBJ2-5	TGTGCCAGCAGTCCCCCCTGGCGGGGGGGCCTGGAGACCCAGTACTTC	CASSPPWRGGLETQYF
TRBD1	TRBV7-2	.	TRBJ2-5	TGTGCCAGCAGCACCATGGGGGCGTGGGACAGCCAAGAGACCCAGTACTTC	CASSTMGAWDSQETQYF
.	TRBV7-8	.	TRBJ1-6	TGTGCCAGCAGCTTAAGTGATTCACCCCTCCACTTT	CASSLSDSPLHF
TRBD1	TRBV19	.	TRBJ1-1	TGTGCCAGTAGTACCCCAGACAGGGGGAGCACTGAAGCTTTCTTT	CASSTPDRGSTEAFF
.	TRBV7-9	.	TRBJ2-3	TGTGCCAGCAGCACGGACAACACAGATACGCAGTATTTT	CASSTDNTDTQYF
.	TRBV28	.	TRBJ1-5	TGTGCCAGCGGGGGAGGCTCACAGCCCCAGCATTTT	CASGGGSQPQHF
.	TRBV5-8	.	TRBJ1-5	TGTGCCAGCAGCTTGACCGGGACTAGCAATCAGCCCCAGCATTTT	CASSLTGTSNQPQHF
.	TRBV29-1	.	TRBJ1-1	TGCAGCGTCCGCAGGGATTTGGGTACTGAAGCTTTCTTT	CSVRRDLGTEAFF
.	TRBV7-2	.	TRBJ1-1	TGTGCCAGCAGCACTCGCCGGGGAATGAACACTGAAGCTTTCTTT	CASSTRRGMNTEAFF